This TCR beta chain was sequenced in a study of blood T cell dynamics during melanoma immunotherapy. This table comes from immunoSEQ multiplex PCR, and its TCRdb copy is limited to in-frame clones, with some not included. The sample lists some 9,300 clones, around 90% seen once, with over 30% in the top ten. The time point: pre-treatment baseline. Sampling occurred pretreatment (T0) and at week 3 (W3), after cycle one of checkpoint blockade. The TCR was taken from a human donor with melanoma. The material was blood, obtained from a patient treated with checkpoint blockade.

The CDR3 DNA follows: TGTGCCAGCAGCCCCACGGGAGGCACTGAAGCTTTCTTT. It translates to CASSPTGGTEAFF. This chain uses TRBV7-9 with TRBJ1-1; no definite D call. Germline V gives CDR1 SEHNR, CDR2 FQNEAQ (reference sequence). V was shortened by 5 bases and J by 4 bases, with 11 bases between the two germline ends. The CDR3 has 13 amino acids.